The 4 T cell receptor beta chains reported below all come from one sample, sequenced in a study of cytomegalovirus exposure and HLA in healthy donors. Using immunoSEQ multiplex PCR, the repertoire was profiled, and TCRdb retains in-frame clones only, with some absent. Here the sample spans about 170,000 clones, roughly 90% being singletons. Sequencing input: PBMCs. Source of these receptors: a man aged 18 to 35 in good health and CMV-seropositive.

The chain recombines TRBV6-1 with TRBJ2-7, with 7 bases fitting TRBD1. This CDR3 region has 14 residues. V lost 3 bases, J lost 6 bases, and 8 bases stayed unmatched. Germline values: CDR1 MNHNS, CDR2 SASEGT. Here the CDR3 reads CASSETGQIFEQYF. The CDR3 DNA reads TGTGCCAGCAGTGAGACGGGACAGATCTTCGAGCAGTACTTC.

This clone came up once. This sequence joins TRBV6-5 and TRBJ2-7; 7 bases are shared with TRBD2. The CDR3 has 13 residues. Germline V gives CDR1 MNHEY, CDR2 SVGAGI. The ends lost 5 bases at V and 3 bases at J; junction bases unmatched: 4. DNA for the CDR3: TGTGCCAGCAGTCGGACTAGTCTCTACGAGCAGTACTTC. Translation: CASSRTSLYEQYF.

The rearrangement uses TRBV10-3 and TRBJ2-2; 7 nucleotides match TRBD2. This CDR3 has 14 amino acids. J gave up 1 base and V 7 bases, and 3 bases lay outside the gene matches. Looked up from germline, CDR1 is ENHRY and CDR2 is SYGVKD. The CDR3 sequence is CAITERENTGELFF. CDR3 DNA: TGTGCCATCACGGAGCGGGAGAACACCGGGGAGCTGTTTTTT.

The J gene is TRBJ2-1, the V gene TRBV11-2; the match to TRBD1 covers 11 bases. The germline V gene has CDR1 SGHAT and CDR2 FQNNGV. This CDR3 has 15 amino acids. J lost 5 bases, V lost 3 bases, and 3 bases had no gene match. CDR3 coding DNA: TGTGCCAGCAGCTTCCGGGACAGGGGGGACAATGAGCAGTTCTTC. As protein: CASSFRDRGDNEQFF.